Sequencing of this T cell receptor beta chain was carried out in a study of cytomegalovirus exposure and HLA in healthy donors. Study conclusions and caveats: Sequencing likely caused a cluster of highly shared sequence variants. Usually a TCR sequence was rare, but some public TCRs were found in many donors. A reported reduction in N-insertions relative to the 666-donor mean was seen in an Asian-associated ancestry cluster in a later analysis. Researchers had no immune exposure information except CMV serostatus available.

This clone was found a few times. Its target is unknown. Unmatched junction bases numbered 5, after V lost 5 bases and J lost 1 base. The CDR3 length is 15 residues. CDR1 PRHDT and CDR2 FYEKMQ come from the germline V gene (reference sequence). Amplification used 60 Vbeta primers and 13 Jbeta primers. Generated by immunoSEQ multiplex PCR, the TCRdb table keeps only in-frame clones and is missing some. The repertoire has 58,000 or so clones, more than 70% of them found once; the top ten carry 20% to 25%. The sequence came from a man over 45 in good health and CMV-seropositive. The sequenced sample was PBMCs. The chain links TRBV13 to TRBJ2-1; 7 bases align to TRBD2. CDR3 in amino acids: CASSPLADSYNEQFF. CDR3 coding DNA: TGTGCCAGCAGCCCGCTAGCGGATTCCTACAATGAGCAGTTCTTC.